This T cell receptor beta chain was retrieved from a study of blood T cell repertoires in COVID-19 (TCRdb year 2020). Study-level background: The collaborator samples originated in the United States, Italy and Spain and spanned the acute and convalescent phases of COVID-19. The material from the prospective study consisted of cDNA or gDNA derived from T cells, B-cell-depleted T cells, or PBMCs. Subjects who had been exposed to COVID-19, were actively infected with it, or had recovered from it provided the deeply sampled blood TCRbeta repertoires that made up the dataset. A freely available public database, intended as a resource for researchers studying the immune response to SARS-CoV-2, is where the repertoires were released. The samples were drawn from two sources: the first 160 participants of the ongoing ImmuneRACE study, and 1,000 to 1,500 subjects contributed by 6 global collaborators. A de-identified subject ID, COVID-19 status, age in years and sex were almost always included in the sample metadata. Where available, HLA class I and class II types were obtained from metadata supplied by the sample provider rather than from assay-based typing. Study-wide findings and limitations: How much clinical and demographic metadata was included differed by source and by participant, and the metadata was provided uncurated.

V loses 6 bases, J loses 1 base, and the germline ends lie 12 bases apart. The CDR3, from cysteine to phenylalanine, totals 14 residues. Left in the record is the CDR3 DNA by itself, 42 bases read in frame from the first base. The germline V gene encodes CDR1 KGHSH and CDR2 LQKENI. The collaborating institutions used their own protocols to collect whole blood in K2EDTA tubes. Collaborator samples were shipped for TCRbeta analysis as frozen whole blood, isolated PBMCs, or DNA extracted from either sample type. TCRbeta CDR3 regions were amplified from genomic DNA using the immunoSEQ Assay, a bias-controlled multiplex PCR. Per the source publication's procedure: The number of nucleated cells in each sample was estimated from the amplification of reference gene primers within the assay. To quantify the absolute abundance of each unique TCRbeta CDR3 rearrangement, sequence reads were collapsed and filtered. For each sample, productive Simpson clonality was calculated as the square root of Simpson's diversity index over productive rearrangements. TCRdb mirrors the immuneACCESS table, restricted to in-frame sequences. Some clones are absent from its copies; in checked studies, under half trace to an unresolved V gene, and the reason for the others is unknown. V, J and clone size were drawn from that table, and D and trimming were deduced from the DNA. The sample table contains about 140,000 clones; only one count was recorded for 70% to 90% of them. 8% to 13% of the sample rests with the top ten.

Notes on this clone: No antigen is known for it. Qualities for individual bases were not recorded, and no much larger clone is one base off.

The specimen was peripheral blood. This clonotype originated in a woman aged 80 or over with acute or convalescent COVID-19. Here the chain combines TRBV18 and TRBJ1-1, with no D gene named confidently. The CDR3 region: CASSAVEGNTEAFF. The DNA sequence reads TGTGCCAGCTCGGCGGTAGAAGGGAACACTGAAGCTTTCTTT.